This TCR beta chain emerged from a study of shared clonotypes between healthy human individuals. Study-wide results and caveats: Naive CD4 clonotypes were shared across a few donors at about 5.2%.

Per germline, CDR1 SGHRS and CDR2 YFSETQ. The CDR3 length is 14 residues. Trimming at V came to 4 bases and at J to 8 bases, leaving 4 bases not matched to a gene. Only in-frame clones appear in the TCRdb table, and some are missing; sequencing was by immunoSEQ multiplex PCR. The data contain over a million clones, under 80% of them singletons. Naive CD4+ cells were CD45RA-selected; the remaining cells were memory. As for this clone: Its antigen is unknown.

V and J are TRBV5-1 and TRBJ2-4, with 12 nucleotides matching TRBD1. This receptor was identified in a man aged 18 to 30 in good health. Material: memory CD4+ T cells sorted from blood. Subset defined: CD45RA-negative fraction. In DNA form, the CDR3 reads TGCGCCAGCAGCCAGGGACAGGGGGCGGACATTCAGTACTTC. Translating it yields CASSQGQGADIQYF.